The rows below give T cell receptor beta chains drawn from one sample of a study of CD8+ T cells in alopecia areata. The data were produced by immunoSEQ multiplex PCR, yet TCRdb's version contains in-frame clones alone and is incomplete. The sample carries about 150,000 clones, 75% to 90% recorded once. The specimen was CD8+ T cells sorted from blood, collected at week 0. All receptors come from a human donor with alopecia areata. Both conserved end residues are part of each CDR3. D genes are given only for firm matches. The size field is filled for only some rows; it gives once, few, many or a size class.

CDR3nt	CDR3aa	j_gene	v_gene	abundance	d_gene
TGTGCCAGCAGCGGGACTAGCGCCTCAGATACGCAGTATTTT	CASSGTSASDTQYF	TRBJ2-3	TRBV9	-	TRBD2
TGTGCCATCAGTGAGGCTTCTGACAGCACAGATACGCAGTATTTT	CAISEASDSTDTQYF	TRBJ2-3	TRBV10-3	few	-
TGTGCCAGTAGTATAGATTCACAGGGCGTCTACGAGCAGTACTTC	CASSIDSQGVYEQYF	TRBJ2-7	TRBV19	-	-
TGCAGCGTTGAGGACCCTGACCGGAGGACCTACAATGAGCAGTTCTTC	CSVEDPDRRTYNEQFF	TRBJ2-1	TRBV29-1	-	-
TGTGCCAGCAGCCTTTCGGATAACAGTGTCACCTACGAGCAGTACTTC	CASSLSDNSVTYEQYF	TRBJ2-7	TRBV9	-	-
TGCGCCAGCAGTCACGGGACAGGCACTCATGAGCAGTTCTTC	CASSHGTGTHEQFF	TRBJ2-1	TRBV10-2	-	TRBD1
TGTGCCAGCAGCTTCTTAGGGGGGAAGAACGAGCAGTACTTC	CASSFLGGKNEQYF	TRBJ2-7	TRBV7-6	-	-
TGCGCCAGCAGCCAAGATGGGGCGGCGAACACTGAAGCTTTCTTT	CASSQDGAANTEAFF	TRBJ1-1	TRBV4-1	-	-
TGTGCCAGCAGCCCGCTAGCGGGGAGCTCCTACGAGCAGTACTTC	CASSPLAGSSYEQYF	TRBJ2-7	TRBV7-3	-	TRBD2
TGTGCCTGGAGTGTATCGGGCACTGAAGCTTTCTTT	CAWSVSGTEAFF	TRBJ1-1	TRBV30	-	-
TGCAGCGTTGAGAGCGACAGGGATTCTCTCCCTTACGAGCAGTACTTC	CSVESDRDSLPYEQYF	TRBJ2-7	TRBV29-1	-	TRBD1
TGTGCCAGCAGCTTTACCCCACTCGTCTTTTACAATGAGCAGTTCTTC	CASSFTPLVFYNEQFF	TRBJ2-1	TRBV11-2	-	-
TGTGCCAGCAGTGAAGTGGGAGGGTCCGACCTCGGGGAGCAGTACTTC	CASSEVGGSDLGEQYF	TRBJ2-7	TRBV2	-	TRBD2
TGTGCCTGGAGTAATCAGGGTTTTGAGCAGTTCTTC	CAWSNQGFEQFF	TRBJ2-1	TRBV30	few	-
TGCAGCGTTGAAGATAGAGCGGGAGGGGGATACAATGAGCAGTTCTTC	CSVEDRAGGGYNEQFF	TRBJ2-1	TRBV29-1	few	TRBD2
TGTGCCAGCAGCCGCGACAGGGGTGGGTACAATGAGCAGTTCTTC	CASSRDRGGYNEQFF	TRBJ2-1	TRBV6-5	few	TRBD1
TGTGCCAGCGGATCGGGGCGTGAGCAGTTCTTC	CASGSGREQFF	TRBJ2-1	TRBV9	-	-
TGTGCCAGCAGCCCTACGGGAGTTTCTAGGTACGAGCAGTACTTC	CASSPTGVSRYEQYF	TRBJ2-7	TRBV5-5	-	-
TGTGCCAGCTCTCCTGGACAGGGAGTAACCTATGGCTACACCTTC	CASSPGQGVTYGYTF	TRBJ1-2	TRBV5-6	-	TRBD1
TGTGCCTGGAGTCCGGGATCCTACGAGCAGTACTTC	CAWSPGSYEQYF	TRBJ2-7	TRBV30	-	-
TGTGCCAGCAGCTCTAAGTTTGGGGGCTCCTACAATGAGCAGTTCTTC	CASSSKFGGSYNEQFF	TRBJ2-1	TRBV5-6	-	-
TGCGCCAGCAGCCAAGCCCTACAGGGGGTCGAGGGATACGAGCAGTACTTC	CASSQALQGVEGYEQYF	TRBJ2-7	TRBV4-1	-	TRBD1
TGTGCCAGCAGTTCCAACAGGGAGCGGGGAAAACTGTTTTTT	CASSSNRERGKLFF	TRBJ1-4	TRBV27	-	-
TGCAGCGTTGGAAGCGGGGGCCCCTCTACTAGCTCCTACAATGAGCAGTTCTTC	CSVGSGGPSTSSYNEQFF	TRBJ2-1	TRBV29-1	few	TRBD2
TGTGCCAGCAGCGTAGGCTCACAGGGGGCCGGCAAAAACATTCAGTACTTC	CASSVGSQGAGKNIQYF	TRBJ2-4	TRBV9	-	TRBD1
TGCGCCAGCAGCTTGGTAGGACAGGGCCTGTACGAGCAGTACTTC	CASSLVGQGLYEQYF	TRBJ2-7	TRBV5-1	-	TRBD1
TGTGCCTGTCCTGGGACGGGACGACCCTACGAGCAGTACTTC	CACPGTGRPYEQYF	TRBJ2-7	TRBV30	-	-
TGTGCCAGCAGCTTAGACGGGACAGGGGGTTACAATGAGCAGTTCTTC	CASSLDGTGGYNEQFF	TRBJ2-1	TRBV7-2	-	TRBD1
TGCGCCAGCAGCCAAGAGGGGAGGGGGCGATACGAGCAGTACTTC	CASSQEGRGRYEQYF	TRBJ2-7	TRBV4-1	-	-
TGTGCCAGCAGTGAGTTAGTAGCGGGGCATGAGCAGTTCTTC	CASSELVAGHEQFF	TRBJ2-1	TRBV6-1	-	TRBD2
TGTGCCAGCAGCCAAGAAGACCTCCAGGGATCCTACGAGCAGTACTTC	CASSQEDLQGSYEQYF	TRBJ2-7	TRBV4-2	-	-
TGTGCCAGTAGTATAGATCAACCGGGGACAGGGTATGGCTACACCTTC	CASSIDQPGTGYGYTF	TRBJ1-2	TRBV19	-	TRBD1
TGTGCCATCAGTGAATTGGCCAACGTCCTGACTTTC	CAISELANVLTF	TRBJ2-6	TRBV10-3	-	-
TGTGCCAGTAGTATAGATCTGGTATCGTCGGGTGAGCAGTTCTTC	CASSIDLVSSGEQFF	TRBJ2-1	TRBV19	-	-
TGCAGCGTTGAGGGCAGATACTATGGCTACACCTTC	CSVEGRYYGYTF	TRBJ1-2	TRBV29-1	once	-
TGCAGCGTTGAAGGGGAGGACAATGAGCAGTTCTTC	CSVEGEDNEQFF	TRBJ2-1	TRBV29-1	-	-
TGTGCCACCCGACTAGCGGGAGAACCCTACAATGAGCAGTTCTTC	CATRLAGEPYNEQFF	TRBJ2-1	TRBV6-1	once	TRBD2
TGTGCCAGCAGCCCTCCGATGACGCCATCCTACGAGCAGTACTTC	CASSPPMTPSYEQYF	TRBJ2-7	TRBV7-6	once	-
TGTGCCAGCAGCCGGTCCAGGGACACTTCCTACGAGCAGTACTTC	CASSRSRDTSYEQYF	TRBJ2-7	TRBV13	-	-
TGTGCCAGCAGCCCGGAAGACTACAATGAGCAGTTCTTC	CASSPEDYNEQFF	TRBJ2-1	TRBV9	-	-
TGTGCCAGCAGTTTATTTCGACAGGGGGTGGGCACAGATACGCAGTATTTT	CASSLFRQGVGTDTQYF	TRBJ2-3	TRBV28	-	TRBD1